This T cell receptor beta chain comes out of a study of cytomegalovirus exposure and HLA in healthy donors. Study conclusions and caveats: Earlier findings revealed that most TCR beta V segments proved productive either about 90% or about 30% of the time. Reportedly, diagnosis of cytomegalovirus status by the classifier showed high specificity and sensitivity.

J was trimmed by 1 base and V by 3 bases; bases with no gene match: 2. CDR1 SNHLY and CDR2 FYNNEI come from the germline V gene. This CDR3 comprises 15 residues. This clone was seen a single time. As yet, its antigen is unknown. PCR employed 60 Vbeta and 13 Jbeta primers. Method: immunoSEQ multiplex PCR; TCRdb's copy keeps in-frame clones and lacks some. The sample lists 110,000 to 150,000 clones, over 75% occurring once. This sequence originates from a woman aged 45-59 years in good health and CMV-seropositive. This chain connects TRBV2 to TRBJ2-3; 9 bases line up with TRBD2. Sequenced material: PBMCs. For the CDR3, the DNA is TGTGCCAGCAGTGACCCTAGCGGGGGCACAGATACGCAGTATTTT. Its protein product is CASSDPSGGTDTQYF.